This T cell receptor beta chain was obtained from a study of immune cell composition in non-small cell lung cancer. The study's findings and limits: Shared sequences between tumour-reactive and dominant in vivo clones were not proven. TIL tumour reactivity correlated with maximal tumour-associated clone frequency in adenocarcinoma.

Concerning this clone itself: Its target is unknown.

The V and J ends lost 5 bases and 5 bases, in that order; junction bases with no gene match: 5. Germline V CDR1 and CDR2: MNHEY, SVGAGI. The CDR3 runs to 14 residues. TCRdb's table, derived via immunoSEQ multiplex PCR, lists solely in-frame clones and lacks some. Of 5,300 or so clones listed, approximately 70% are singletons. The TCR sequence derives from a human donor with non-small cell lung cancer. Sequenced: lung tumor tissue. The chain links TRBV6-5 to TRBJ2-7; TRBD2 aligns across 11 bases. For the CDR3, the DNA is TGTGCCAGCAGTCGGATAGCGGGAGGGAACGAGCAGTACTTC. Protein product: CASSRIAGGNEQYF.